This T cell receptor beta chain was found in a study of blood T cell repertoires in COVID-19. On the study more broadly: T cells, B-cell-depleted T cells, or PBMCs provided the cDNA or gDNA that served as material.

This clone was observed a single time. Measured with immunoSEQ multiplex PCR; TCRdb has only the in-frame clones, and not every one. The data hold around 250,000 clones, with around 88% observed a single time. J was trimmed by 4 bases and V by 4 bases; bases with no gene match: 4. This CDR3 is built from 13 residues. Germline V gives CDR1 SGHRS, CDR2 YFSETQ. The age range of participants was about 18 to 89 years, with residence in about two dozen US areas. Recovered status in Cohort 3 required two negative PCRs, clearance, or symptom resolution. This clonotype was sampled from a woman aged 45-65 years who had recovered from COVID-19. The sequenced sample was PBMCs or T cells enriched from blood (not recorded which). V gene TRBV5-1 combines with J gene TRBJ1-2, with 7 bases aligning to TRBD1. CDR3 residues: CASSETGTYGYTF. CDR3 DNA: TGCGCCAGCAGCGAGACAGGGACCTATGGCTACACCTTC.